This TCR beta chain was recovered during a study of a mutant IDH1 vaccine in newly diagnosed glioma. Findings of the study overall: Most patients, roughly 92%, showed vaccine-induced immune responses.

The time point denotes: week 35, safety follow-up. Vaccine doses each comprised 300 ug of mutant IDH1 20-mer peptide, with topical imiquimod. Administration of eight vaccinations to patients took place in weeks 1, 3, 5, 7, 11, 15, 19, 23. Worth noting for this clone: Its antigen is undetermined.

The CDR3 extends over 14 amino acids. Germline CDR1 SGHDT, CDR2 YYEEEE. Trimming left V 0 bases short and J 5 bases short, with 11 bases between. Sequencing used immunoSEQ multiplex PCR; TCRdb keeps in-frame clones, though not all of them. The sample shows some 46,000 clones, 85% to 95% of them seen only once. The genes are TRBV5-6 and TRBJ2-5, with a weak D call TRBD1 (6 bases). The clonotype comes from a man aged 50-59 years with glioma. Source: PBMCs, taken from a glioma patient whose treatment included an IDH1 peptide vaccine. The CDR3 sequence: CASSLVGAGETQYF. The CDR3 nucleotides are TGTGCCAGCAGCTTGGTGGGGGCAGGGGAGACCCAGTACTTC.